Below, 11 T cell receptor beta chains from the same sample are listed, as sequenced in a study of CD8+CD57+ T cells in acquired aplastic anemia. Genomic DNA acted as the template from which TCR beta VDJ combination and CDR3 sequence profiling were carried out. From the reads, TCRdb called clonotypes with MiXCR, one entry per CDR3 protein. The table shows 350,000 to 450,000 distinct CDR3 sequences, with roughly 64% occurring only once. The specimen was sorted CD4+, CD8+, or CD8+CD57+ T cells (not recorded which) from PBMCs. These receptors originate from a human donor in good health, serving as a control.

The chain uses TRBV7-2 and TRBJ1-2; tentative D call: TRBD1 (5 bases). Germline V gene sequence: CDR1 SGHTA, CDR2 FQGNSA. Trimming removed 6 bases at V and 11 bases at J, with 28 bases between. The CDR3 runs 16 residues. Here the CDR3 DNA reads TGTGCCAGCAGTCAGACAGCAACTAATGAAAAACTGTTTTACACCTTC. Encoded protein: CASSQTATNEKLFYTF.

The V and J genes are TRBV7-8 and TRBJ2-3; TRBD2 is a possible D gene (6 bases). The germline CDR1 and CDR2 sequences are SGHVS and FQNEAQ. The CDR3 has 17 amino acids. V was pared by 5 bases and J by 6 bases, with 24 bases between. The CDR3: CASSVELGTPLGDTQYF. For the CDR3, the DNA is TGTGCCAGCAGCGTAGAACTTGGGACTCCTCTCGGGGATACGCAGTATTTT. Drawing the rest from reference TRBV7-8 and TRBJ2-3, the complete variable domain is GAGVSQSPRYKVAKRGQDVALRCDPISGHVSLFWYQQALGQGPEFLTYFQNEAQLDKSGLPSDRFFAERPEGSVSTLKIQRTQQEDSAVYLCASSVELGTPLGDTQYFGPGTRLTVL.

This clonotype showed up just a few times. A much more abundant neighbour one base away suggests this may be a read error. This chain uses TRBV6-2 or TRBV6-3 with TRBJ1-1, with D perhaps TRBD1 (6 bases). CDR1 and CDR2 (germline): MNHEY, SVGEGT. V shed 6 bases and J shed 11 bases, with 19 bases lying between them. CDR3 length: 13 amino acids. The CDR3 coding sequence is TGTGCCAGCAGACCCGGACAGTCCCGGTCGGCTTTCTTT. It specifies CASRPGQSRSAFF.

The chain employs TRBV4-1 and TRBJ1-6; maybe TRBD1 (5 bases). This CDR3 comprises 15 residues. CDR1 MGHRA and CDR2 YSYEKL come from the germline V gene. With 6 bases removed from V and 0 bases from J, the gap between germline ends came to 9 bases. CDR3 amino acids: CASRADTSYNSPLHF. The CDR3 bases are TGCGCCAGCAGAGCGGACACCTCCTATAATTCACCCCTCCACTTT.

Only one count was recorded for this clonotype. The chain employs TRBV10-2 and TRBJ1-1, with 10 bases aligning to TRBD1. There are 14 residues in the CDR3. Trimming removed 7 bases from V and 2 bases from J; junction bases left unmatched: 4. Germline V gives CDR1 WSHSY, CDR2 SAAADI. The CDR3 sequence is CASMGDRGNTEAFF. CDR3 sequence (DNA): TGCGCCAGCATGGGGGACAGGGGAAACACTGAAGCTTTCTTT.

The V and J genes are TRBV20-1 and TRBJ1-3; unclear D gene. CDR3 length: 15 residues. V shed 0 bases and J shed 4 bases, with 13 bases lying between them. Germline-derived CDR1 and CDR2 are DFQATT and SNEGSKA (reference sequence). CDR3 sequence reads: CSARDYPAGGNTIYF. Written as DNA, the CDR3 is TGCAGTGCTAGAGATTATCCGGCGGGGGGAAACACCATATATTTT.

This chain links TRBV20-1 with TRBJ1-2, with unresolved D. Trimming pared 6 bases from V and 2 bases from J, leaving 19 bases between. The CDR3 loop spans 15 amino acids. CDR1 is DFQATT and CDR2 is SNEGSKA in the germline V gene (reference sequence). CDR3 amino acids: CSAIPPEPRNYGYTF. CDR3 nucleotide sequence: TGCAGTGCAATTCCCCCAGAGCCCCGGAACTATGGCTACACCTTC.

The V and J genes are TRBV5-4 and TRBJ1-5; no definite D call. CDR1 SGHNT and CDR2 YYREEE come from the germline V gene (reference sequence). The CDR3 consists of 14 residues. The germline V and J ends were trimmed by 3 bases and 5 bases, with 12 bases remaining between them. The CDR3 loop reads CASSSGGWDQPQHF. The CDR3, as DNA: TGTGCCAGCAGCTCCGGTGGATGGGATCAGCCCCAGCATTTT.

The rearrangement uses TRBV10-3 and TRBJ1-6, with D unclear. This CDR3 region has 15 residues. Between the trimmed V and J ends, which lost 0 bases and 6 bases, there was a span of 9 bases. CDR1 is ENHRY, CDR2 SYGVKD, per germline. CDR3 residues: CAISESKGRNSPLHF. Here the CDR3 DNA reads TGTGCCATCAGTGAGTCTAAGGGCCGTAATTCACCCCTCCACTTT.

This clonotype was observed a single time. The rearrangement uses TRBV4-2 and TRBJ1-4; D is perhaps TRBD1 (5 bases). V gave up 4 bases and J gave up 7 bases, with 22 bases separating them. Germline V lookup: CDR1 LGHNA, CDR2 YNFKEQ. There are 17 residues in the CDR3. The CDR3 nucleotides read TGTGCCAGCAGCCTCACTAGCGGGGGGGGTTGGGGTGAAAAACTGTTTTTT. Protein sequence: CASSLTSGGGWGEKLFF.

This clonotype was seen at least ten times. DNA for the CDR3: TGTGCCAGCAGTGTGAGCGGGGGGCCTTACAATGAGCAGTTCTTC. Protein sequence: CASSVSGGPYNEQFF. The chain combines TRBV6-1 with TRBJ2-1; TRBD2 agrees at 9 bases. Germline trimming cut 4 bases from V and 4 bases from J; bases unmatched to any gene: 5. The CDR3 loop spans 15 amino acids. Germline V gene lookup returns CDR1 MNHNS and CDR2 SASEGT.